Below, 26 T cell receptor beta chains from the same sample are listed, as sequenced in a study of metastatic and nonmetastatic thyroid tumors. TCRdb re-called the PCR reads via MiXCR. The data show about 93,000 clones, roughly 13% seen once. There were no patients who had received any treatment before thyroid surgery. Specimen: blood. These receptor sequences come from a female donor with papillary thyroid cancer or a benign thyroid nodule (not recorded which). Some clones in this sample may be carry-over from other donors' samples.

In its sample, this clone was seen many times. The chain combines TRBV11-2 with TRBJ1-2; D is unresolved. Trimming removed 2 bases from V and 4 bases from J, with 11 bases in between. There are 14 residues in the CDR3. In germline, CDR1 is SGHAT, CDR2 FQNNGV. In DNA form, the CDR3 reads TGTGCCAGCAGCTTATTCGGGAGTGCCTATGGCTACACCTTC. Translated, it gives CASSLFGSAYGYTF.

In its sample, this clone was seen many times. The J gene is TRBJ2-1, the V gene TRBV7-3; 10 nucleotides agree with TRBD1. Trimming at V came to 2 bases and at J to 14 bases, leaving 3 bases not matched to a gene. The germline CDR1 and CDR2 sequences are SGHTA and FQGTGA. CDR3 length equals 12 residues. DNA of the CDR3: TGTGCCAGCAGCTTACTGGGACAGGGGAAGTTCTTC. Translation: CASSLLGQGKFF.

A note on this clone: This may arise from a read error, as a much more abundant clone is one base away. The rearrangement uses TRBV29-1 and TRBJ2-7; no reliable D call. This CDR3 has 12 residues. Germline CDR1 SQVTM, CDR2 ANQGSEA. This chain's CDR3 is CSVGYSSYEQYF. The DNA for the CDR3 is TGCAGTGTGGGGTACAGCTCCTACGAGCAGTACTTC.

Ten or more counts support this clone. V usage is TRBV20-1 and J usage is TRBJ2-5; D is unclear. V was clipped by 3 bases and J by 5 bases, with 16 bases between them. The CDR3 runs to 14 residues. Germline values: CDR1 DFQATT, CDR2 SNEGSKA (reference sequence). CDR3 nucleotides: TGCAGTGCTAGGTATCCGGGCCAAAGGGAGACCCAGTACTTC. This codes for CSARYPGQRETQYF.

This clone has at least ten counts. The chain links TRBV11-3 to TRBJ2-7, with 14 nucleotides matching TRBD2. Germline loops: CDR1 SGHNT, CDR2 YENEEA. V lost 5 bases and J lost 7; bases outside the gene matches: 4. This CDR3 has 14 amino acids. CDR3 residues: CASSQTSGRGEQYF. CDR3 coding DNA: TGTGCCAGCAGCCAGACTAGCGGGAGGGGGGAGCAGTACTTC.

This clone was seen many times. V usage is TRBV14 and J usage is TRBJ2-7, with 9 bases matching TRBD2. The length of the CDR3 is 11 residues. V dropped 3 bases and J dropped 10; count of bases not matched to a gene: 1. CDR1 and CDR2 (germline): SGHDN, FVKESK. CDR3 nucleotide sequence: TGTGCCAGCAGCCATGGGACTAGCCAGTACTTC. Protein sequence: CASSHGTSQYF.

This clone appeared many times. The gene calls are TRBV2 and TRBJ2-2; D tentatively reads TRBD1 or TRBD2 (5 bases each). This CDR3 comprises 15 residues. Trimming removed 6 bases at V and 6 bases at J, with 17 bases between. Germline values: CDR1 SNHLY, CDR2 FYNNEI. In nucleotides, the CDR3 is TGTGCCAGCAGCGAGGGGCAGGGTTTGTCCGGGGAGCTGTTTTTT. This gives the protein CASSEGQGLSGELFF. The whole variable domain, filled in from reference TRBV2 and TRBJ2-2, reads EPEVTQTPSHQVTQMGQEVILRCVPISNHLYFYWYRQILGQKVEFLVSFYNNEISEKSEIFDDQFSVERPDGSNFTLKIRSTKLEDSAMYFCASSEGQGLSGELFFGEGSRLTVL.

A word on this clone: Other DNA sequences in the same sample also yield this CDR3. The CDR3 here is CASSAVAGGPSTQYF. CDR3 in DNA: TGTGCCAGCAGTGCTGTAGCGGGAGGGCCGTCTACCCAGTACTTC. The chain links TRBV6-1 to TRBJ2-5; 11 bases agree with TRBD2. The CDR3 is 15 amino acids. Germline CDR1 is MNHNS and CDR2 is SASEGT. With 4 bases clipped from V and 8 bases from J, the junction kept 9 bases outside the gene matches.

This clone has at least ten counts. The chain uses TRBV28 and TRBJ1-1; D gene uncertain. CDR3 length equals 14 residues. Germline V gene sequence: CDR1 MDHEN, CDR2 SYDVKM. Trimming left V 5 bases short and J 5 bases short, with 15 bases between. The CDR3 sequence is CASSVSGIGTEAFF. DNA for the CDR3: TGTGCCAGCAGTGTATCCGGAATTGGAACTGAAGCTTTCTTT.

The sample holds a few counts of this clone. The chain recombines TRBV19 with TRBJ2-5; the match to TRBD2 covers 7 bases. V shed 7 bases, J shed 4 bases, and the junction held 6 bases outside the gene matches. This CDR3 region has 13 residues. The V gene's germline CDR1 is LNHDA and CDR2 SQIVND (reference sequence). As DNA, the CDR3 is TGTGCCAGTACAAGCGGGGAGGGAGAGACCCAGTACTTC. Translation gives CASTSGEGETQYF. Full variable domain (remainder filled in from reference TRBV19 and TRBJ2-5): DGGITQSPKYLFRKEGQNVTLSCEQNLNHDAMYWYRQDPGQGLRLIYYSQIVNDFQKGDIAEGYSVSREKKESFPLTVTSAQKNPTAFYLCASTSGEGETQYFGPGTRLLVL.

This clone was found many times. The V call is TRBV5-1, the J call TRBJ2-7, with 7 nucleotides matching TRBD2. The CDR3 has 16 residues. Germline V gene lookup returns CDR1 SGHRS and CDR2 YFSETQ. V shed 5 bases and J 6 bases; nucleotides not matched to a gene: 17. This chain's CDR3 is CASRPVGGGRTGEQYF. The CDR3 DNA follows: TGCGCCAGCAGACCAGTGGGTGGCGGGAGAACAGGCGAGCAGTACTTC.

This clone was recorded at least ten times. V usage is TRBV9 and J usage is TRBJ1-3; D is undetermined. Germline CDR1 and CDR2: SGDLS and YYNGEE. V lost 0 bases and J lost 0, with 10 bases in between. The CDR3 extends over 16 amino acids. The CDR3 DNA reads TGTGCCAGCAGCGTAGCTCCGCAAAGCTCTGGAAACACCATATATTTT. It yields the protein CASSVAPQSSGNTIYF.

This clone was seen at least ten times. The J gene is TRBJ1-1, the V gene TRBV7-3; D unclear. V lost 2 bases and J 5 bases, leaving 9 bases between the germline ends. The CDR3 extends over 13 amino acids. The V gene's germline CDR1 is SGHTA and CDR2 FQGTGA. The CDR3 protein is CASSLGSGTEAFF. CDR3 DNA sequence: TGTGCCAGCAGCTTAGGGTCTGGAACTGAAGCTTTCTTT. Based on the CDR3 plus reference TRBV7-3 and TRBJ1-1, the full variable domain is GAGVSQTPSNKVTEKGKYVELRCDPISGHTALYWYRQSLGQGPEFLIYFQGTGAADDSGLPNDRFFAVRPEGSVSTLKIQRTERGDSAVYLCASSLGSGTEAFFGQGTRLTVV.

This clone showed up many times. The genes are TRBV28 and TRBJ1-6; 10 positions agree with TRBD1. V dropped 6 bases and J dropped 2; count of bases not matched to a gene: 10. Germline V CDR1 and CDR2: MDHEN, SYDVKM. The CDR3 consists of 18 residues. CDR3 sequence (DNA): TGTGCCAGCAGCCGAGGACAGGGGGGGATAACCTATAATTCACCCCTCCACTTT. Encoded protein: CASSRGQGGITYNSPLHF.

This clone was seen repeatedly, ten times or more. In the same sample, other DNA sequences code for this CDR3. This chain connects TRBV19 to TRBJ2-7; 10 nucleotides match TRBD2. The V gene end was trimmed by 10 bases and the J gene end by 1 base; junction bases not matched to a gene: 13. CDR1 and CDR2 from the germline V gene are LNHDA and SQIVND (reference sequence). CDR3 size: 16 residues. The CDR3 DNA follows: TGTGCCACCGCTTCCGCCCTACTAGCGGGGTCCTACGAGCAGTACTTC. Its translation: CATASALLAGSYEQYF. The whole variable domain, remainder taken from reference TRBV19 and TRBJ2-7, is DGGITQSPKYLFRKEGQNVTLSCEQNLNHDAMYWYRQDPGQGLRLIYYSQIVNDFQKGDIAEGYSVSREKKESFPLTVTSAQKNPTAFYLCATASALLAGSYEQYFGPGTRLTVT.

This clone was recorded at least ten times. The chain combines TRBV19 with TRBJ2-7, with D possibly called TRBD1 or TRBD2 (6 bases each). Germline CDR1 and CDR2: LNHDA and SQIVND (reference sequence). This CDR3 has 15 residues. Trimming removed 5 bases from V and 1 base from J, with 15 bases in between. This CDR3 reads CASSFGGQGSYEQYF. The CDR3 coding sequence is TGTGCCAGTAGTTTCGGGGGCCAGGGGTCCTACGAGCAGTACTTC.

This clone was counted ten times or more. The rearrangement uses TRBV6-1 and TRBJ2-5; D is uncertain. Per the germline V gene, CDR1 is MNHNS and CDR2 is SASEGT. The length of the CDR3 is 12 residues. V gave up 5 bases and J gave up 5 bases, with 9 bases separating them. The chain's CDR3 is CASSSTTETQYF. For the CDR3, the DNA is TGTGCCAGCAGTTCCACAACTGAGACCCAGTACTTC.

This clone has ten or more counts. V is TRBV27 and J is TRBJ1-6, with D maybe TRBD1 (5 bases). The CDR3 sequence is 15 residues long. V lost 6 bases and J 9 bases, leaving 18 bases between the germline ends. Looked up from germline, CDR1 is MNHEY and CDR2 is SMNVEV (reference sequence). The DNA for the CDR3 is TGTGCCAGCAGCCCTATTTCCGGGGGTCGTTCACCCCTCCACTTT. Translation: CASSPISGGRSPLHF.

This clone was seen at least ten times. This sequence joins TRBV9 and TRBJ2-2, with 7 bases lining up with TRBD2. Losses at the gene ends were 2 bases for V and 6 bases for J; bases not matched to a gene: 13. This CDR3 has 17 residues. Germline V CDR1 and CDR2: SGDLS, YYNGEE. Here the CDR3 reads CASSVLSGAGVPGELFF. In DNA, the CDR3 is TGTGCCAGCAGCGTCCTCAGCGGGGCGGGAGTCCCCGGGGAGCTGTTTTTT.

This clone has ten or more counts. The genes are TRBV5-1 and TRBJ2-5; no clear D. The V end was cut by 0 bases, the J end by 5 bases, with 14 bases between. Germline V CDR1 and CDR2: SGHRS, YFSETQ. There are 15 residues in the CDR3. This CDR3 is CASSLAVDSVETQYF. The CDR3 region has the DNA TGCGCCAGCAGCTTGGCAGTCGACTCAGTGGAGACCCAGTACTTC.

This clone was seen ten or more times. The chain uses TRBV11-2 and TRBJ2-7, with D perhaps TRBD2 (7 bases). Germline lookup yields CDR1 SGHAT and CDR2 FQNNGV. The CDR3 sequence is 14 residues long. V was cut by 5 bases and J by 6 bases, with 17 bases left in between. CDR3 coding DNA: TGTGCCAGCAGCCCCCGAGGGGGGGCGGTCGAGCAGTACTTC. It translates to CASSPRGGAVEQYF.

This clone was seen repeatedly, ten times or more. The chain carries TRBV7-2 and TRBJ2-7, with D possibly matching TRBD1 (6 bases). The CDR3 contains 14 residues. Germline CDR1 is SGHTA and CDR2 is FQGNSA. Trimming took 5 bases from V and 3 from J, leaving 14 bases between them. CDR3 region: CASSRTALGYEQYF. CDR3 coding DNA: TGTGCCAGCAGCCGGACAGCCCTAGGCTACGAGCAGTACTTC.

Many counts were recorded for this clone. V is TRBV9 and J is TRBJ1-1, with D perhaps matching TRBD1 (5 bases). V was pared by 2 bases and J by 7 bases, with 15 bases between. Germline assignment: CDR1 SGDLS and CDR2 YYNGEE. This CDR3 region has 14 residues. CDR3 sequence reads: CASSVSGNQGEAFF. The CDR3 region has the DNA TGTGCCAGCAGCGTCAGTGGAAACCAGGGTGAAGCTTTCTTT.

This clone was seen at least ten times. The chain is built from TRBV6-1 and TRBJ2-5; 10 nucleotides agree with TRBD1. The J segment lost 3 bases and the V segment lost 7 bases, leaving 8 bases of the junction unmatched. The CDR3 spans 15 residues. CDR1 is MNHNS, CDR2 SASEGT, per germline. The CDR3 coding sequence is TGTGCCAGCACTCGGGACAGGGGTGGAAAAGAGACCCAGTACTTC. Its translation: CASTRDRGGKETQYF.

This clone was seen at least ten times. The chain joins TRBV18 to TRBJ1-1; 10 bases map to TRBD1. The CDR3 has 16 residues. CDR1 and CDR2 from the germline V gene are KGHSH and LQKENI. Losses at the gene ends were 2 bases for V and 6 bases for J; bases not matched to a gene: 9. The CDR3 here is CASSPSGTGATPEAFF. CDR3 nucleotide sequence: TGTGCCAGCTCACCATCGGGGACAGGGGCCACCCCTGAAGCTTTCTTT. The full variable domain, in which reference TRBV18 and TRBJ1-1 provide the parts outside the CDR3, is NAGVMQNPRHLVRRRGQEARLRCSPMKGHSHVYWYRQLPEEGLKFMVYLQKENIIDESGMPKERFSAEFPKEGPSILRIQQVVRGDSAAYFCASSPSGTGATPEAFFGQGTRLTVV.

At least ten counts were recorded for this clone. This CDR3 reads CASSSRGGSGTQYF. The CDR3 DNA sequence: TGTGCCAGCAGTTCTCGGGGCGGGAGTGGTACGCAGTATTTT. The V call is TRBV6-5, the J call TRBJ2-3, with 7 bases that match TRBD2. Trimming at V came to 4 bases and at J to 8 bases, leaving 9 bases not matched to a gene. The CDR3 has 14 residues. From germline, CDR1 is MNHEY and CDR2 SVGAGI.